The rows below give T cell receptor beta chains drawn from one sample of a study of shared clonotypes between healthy human individuals. TCRdb's table, derived via immunoSEQ multiplex PCR, lists solely in-frame clones and lacks some. The repertoire holds about half a million clones, with around 73% as singletons. Material: PBMCs. Receptor source: a middle-aged woman in good health. Some clones in this sample may be carry-over from other donors' samples. Each CDR3 is given with its conserved first and last residue. The D gene is left open where the match is weak. Where a row states a size, it is once, few, many or the class of an expanded clone; other rows omit it.

>TRBV5-8|once|TRBJ2-3|15|.
TGTGCCAGCAGCTTCATCTTCGAAAGGGGGAATACGCAGTATTTT
CASSFIFERGNTQYF
>TRBV28|.|TRBJ2-4|14|.
TGTGCCAGCAGTTTGACAGGGCGGGGAAACATTCAGTACTTC
CASSLTGRGNIQYF
>TRBV9|once|TRBJ2-7|12|.
TGTGCCAGCAGCGTAGTAGGAGGCGAGCAGTACTTC
CASSVVGGEQYF
>TRBV5-3|.|TRBJ2-1|20|TRBD1
TGTGCCAGAAGCCGGGGCAGGGGGCTTTTTACGGCTAGAGACTACAATGAGCAGTTCTTC
CARSRGRGLFTARDYNEQFF
>TRBV2|.|TRBJ2-7|14|TRBD1
TGTGCCAGCAGTCGGGACAGGGCCACCTACGAGCAGTACTTC
CASSRDRATYEQYF
>TRBV19|.|TRBJ1-5|14|TRBD1
TGTGCCAGTAGTGCCACAGGGGGTAATCAGCCCCAGCATTTT
CASSATGGNQPQHF
>TRBV14|.|TRBJ2-1|23|TRBD2
TGTGCCAGCAGCCAAGGGGGGCCGACACGTCCCTATAGCGGGAGGAGGAAGGGCAATGAGCAGTTCTTC
CASSQGGPTRPYSGRRKGNEQFF
>TRBV27|.|TRBJ1-6|14|.
TGTGCCAGCAGTTTACGCGGTCAAGGCTCACCCCTCCACTTT
CASSLRGQGSPLHF
>TRBV7-9|few|TRBJ2-3|16|TRBD2
TGTGCCAGCAGCTTAGGTGTTAGCGGGGCCACAGATACGCAGTATTTT
CASSLGVSGATDTQYF
>TRBV29-1|many|TRBJ2-5|13|.
TGCAGCGTGGGGGGTTGGGCCCAAGAGACCCAGTACTTC
CSVGGWAQETQYF
>TRBV4-3|once|TRBJ1-5|16|.
TGCGCCAGCAGCCAAGATTGGGGGGCTCGCAATCAGCCCCAGCATTTT
CASSQDWGARNQPQHF
>TRBV4-2|few|TRBJ2-2|17|.
TGTGCCAGCAGCCAAGATACAGGTAGCGCACGATCCGGGGAGCTGTTTTTT
CASSQDTGSARSGELFF
>TRBV20-1|.|TRBJ2-5|11|TRBD1
TGCAGGGGGACAGTTCAAGAGACCCAGTACTTC
CRGTVQETQYF
>TRBV20-1|few|TRBJ2-7|10|.
TGCAGTGCTAGCGGGAGCTCGCAGTACTTC
CSASGSSQYF
>TRBV11-3|.|TRBJ2-1|14|.
TGTGCCAGCGGCGAGATGAGCTCCTACAATGAGCAGTTCTTC
CASGEMSSYNEQFF
>TRBV5-4|.|TRBJ1-2|14|TRBD1
TGTGCCAGCAGCCCGGGACAGGGGGCGGGTGGCTACACCTTC
CASSPGQGAGGYTF
>TRBV7-2|.|TRBJ1-2|14|.
TGTGCCAGCAGCTTACAAAGACGCAACTATGGCTACACCTTC
CASSLQRRNYGYTF
>TRBV4-1|few|TRBJ2-7|13|.
TGCGCCAGCAGCCGGGACTCCCGATACGAGCAGTACTTC
CASSRDSRYEQYF
>TRBV30|once|TRBJ2-7|14|TRBD1
TGTGCCTGGGGGGTGAAACAGGGGGCATACGAGCAGTACTTC
CAWGVKQGAYEQYF
>TRBV30|many|TRBJ2-7|15|.
TGTGCCTGGAGTCGAGGACAGGGACTAGTAGAGGAGCAGTACTTC
CAWSRGQGLVEEQYF
>TRBV5-4|.|TRBJ1-2|16|TRBD1
TGTGCCAGCAGCATTGAACCGGGACAGGGCAACTATGGCTACACCTTC
CASSIEPGQGNYGYTF
>TRBV5-1|many|TRBJ1-1|12|.
TGCGCCAGCAGCTTGGCCGAAAGTGAAGCTTTCTTT
CASSLAESEAFF
>TRBV29-1|few|TRBJ2-2|11|TRBD2
TGCCTAGCGGGAGACACCGGGGAGCTGTTTTTT
CLAGDTGELFF
>TRBV27|.|TRBJ2-2|16|.
TGTGCCAGCAGTTTACGTGCGACTATCTACACCGGGGAGCTGTTTTTT
CASSLRATIYTGELFF
>TRBV2|.|TRBJ2-3|12|.
TGTGCCAGCAGCTTTGCTCGAGATACGCAGTATTTT
CASSFARDTQYF
>TRBV28|.|TRBJ1-1|15|.
TGTGCCAGCAGTCCCGGGGGCGCCATGAACACTGAAGCTTTCTTT
CASSPGGAMNTEAFF
>TRBV30|.|TRBJ1-6|13|.
TGTGCCTGGAGCGGAGGGGATAATTCACCCCTCCACTTT
CAWSGGDNSPLHF
>TRBV11-1|.|TRBJ2-5|13|TRBD1
TGTGCCAGCAGCTTAGCGCAGGGGGCAACCCAGTACTTC
CASSLAQGATQYF
>TRBV6-1|.|TRBJ1-5|13|.
TGTGCCAGCAGTGACTACAGGTATCAGCCCCAGCATTTT
CASSDYRYQPQHF
>TRBV5-4|.|TRBJ2-5|14|.
TGTGCCAGCAGCGCCTTAGGGGGAAAAGAGACCCAGTACTTC
CASSALGGKETQYF
>TRBV6-6|few|TRBJ1-2|10|.
TGTGCCAGCAGTTACTATGGCTACACCTTC
CASSYYGYTF
>TRBV7-3|.|TRBJ2-1|15|TRBD1
TGTGCCAGCAGCTTAGGGGGGACAGGAACCAATGAGCAGTTCTTC
CASSLGGTGTNEQFF
>TRBV4-2|.|TRBJ2-1|15|TRBD1
TGTGCCAGCAGCCGTACCGGGACAGGATACAATGAGCAGTTCTTC
CASSRTGTGYNEQFF
>TRBV7-9|once|TRBJ1-5|14|.
TGTGCCAGCAGCTTAGGTACAGGCAATCAGCCCCAGCATTTT
CASSLGTGNQPQHF
>TRBV7-3|.|TRBJ2-1|15|TRBD2
TGTGCCAGCAGCTTAACTAGCGGGAGTCGTAATGAGCAGTTCTTC
CASSLTSGSRNEQFF
>TRBV4-2|.|TRBJ2-7|14|.
TGTGACAGCAGCCAGACCACTAGCTCCTACGAGCAGTACTTC
CDSSQTTSSYEQYF
>TRBV2|few|TRBJ2-1|15|TRBD1
TGTGCCAGCACCCAGGGACAGGGGGTTGGCAATGAGCAGTTCTTC
CASTQGQGVGNEQFF
>TRBV30|once|TRBJ1-3|14|.
TGTGCCTGGAGCACCGGGACTTCTGGAAACACCATATATTTT
CAWSTGTSGNTIYF
>TRBV27|.|TRBJ2-5|12|.
TGTGCCAGCAGTACCTCTCATGAGACCCAGTACTTC
CASSTSHETQYF
>TRBV14|.|TRBJ2-2|13|.
TGTGCCAGCAGCCAAGATTTAACAGGGGAGCTGTTTTTT
CASSQDLTGELFF
>TRBV28|once|TRBJ1-5|14|.
TGTGCCAGCAGCACCGTGAGGGGAGGTCAGCCCCAGCATTTT
CASSTVRGGQPQHF
>TRBV27|few|TRBJ1-2|15|TRBD1
TGTGCCAGCAGAAACCAGGGGGGAAAAAACTATGGCTACACCTTC
CASRNQGGKNYGYTF
>TRBV2|.|TRBJ2-5|15|TRBD1
TGTGCCAGCAGTGATTGGACAGGGGGGACGGAGACCCAGTACTTC
CASSDWTGGTETQYF
>TRBV9|many|TRBJ1-1|15|.
TGTGCCAGCAGCGTAGGACCGGGATCGAACACTGAAGCTTTCTTT
CASSVGPGSNTEAFF
>TRBV30|few|TRBJ1-6|13|.
TGTGCCTGGAGTGTCGGGTTTGGTTCACCCCTCCACTTT
CAWSVGFGSPLHF
>TRBV7-9|few|TRBJ1-2|13|TRBD1
TGTGCCAGCAGCTTAGACAGGGGAGGTGGCTACACCTTC
CASSLDRGGGYTF
>TRBV5-1|once|TRBJ1-1|15|.
TGCGCCAGCAGCTTGGATGGCAGATCGAACACTGAAGCTTTCTTT
CASSLDGRSNTEAFF
>TRBV4-2|.|TRBJ2-1|13|TRBD2
TGTGCCAGCAGCCTAGCGGGAGTAGGTGAGCAGTTCTTC
CASSLAGVGEQFF
>TRBV7-8|.|TRBJ1-1|13|TRBD1
TGTGCCAGCCTGCGGGACAGGGGGACTGAAGCTTTCTTT
CASLRDRGTEAFF
>TRBV6-5|.|TRBJ1-2|13|TRBD1
TGTGCCAGCGGGACAGGGCCACCCTATGGCTACACCTTC
CASGTGPPYGYTF
>TRBV4-1|few|TRBJ1-2|15|.
TGCGCCAGCAGCCAAGATGGCGGGCAGGGGCGCGGCTACACCTTC
CASSQDGGQGRGYTF